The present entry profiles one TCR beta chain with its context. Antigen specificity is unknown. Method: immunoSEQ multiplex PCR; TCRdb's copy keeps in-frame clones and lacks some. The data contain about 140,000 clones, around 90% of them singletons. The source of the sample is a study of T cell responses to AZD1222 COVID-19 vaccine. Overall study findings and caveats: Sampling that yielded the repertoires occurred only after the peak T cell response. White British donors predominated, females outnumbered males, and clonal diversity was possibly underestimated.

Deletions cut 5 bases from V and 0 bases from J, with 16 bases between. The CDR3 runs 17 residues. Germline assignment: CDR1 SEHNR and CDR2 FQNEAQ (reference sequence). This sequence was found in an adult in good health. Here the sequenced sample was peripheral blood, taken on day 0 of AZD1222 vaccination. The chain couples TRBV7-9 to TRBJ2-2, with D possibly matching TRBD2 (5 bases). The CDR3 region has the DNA TGTGCCAGCAGCCCTGCGGACTGGTTCTCGAACACCGGGGAGCTGTTTTTT. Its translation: CASSPADWFSNTGELFF. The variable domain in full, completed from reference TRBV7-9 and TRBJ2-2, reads DTGVSQNPRHKITKRGQNVTFRCDPISEHNRLYWYRQTLGQGPEFLTYFQNEAQLEKSRLLSDRFSAERPKGSFSTLEIQRTEQGDSAMYLCASSPADWFSNTGELFFGEGSRLTVL.